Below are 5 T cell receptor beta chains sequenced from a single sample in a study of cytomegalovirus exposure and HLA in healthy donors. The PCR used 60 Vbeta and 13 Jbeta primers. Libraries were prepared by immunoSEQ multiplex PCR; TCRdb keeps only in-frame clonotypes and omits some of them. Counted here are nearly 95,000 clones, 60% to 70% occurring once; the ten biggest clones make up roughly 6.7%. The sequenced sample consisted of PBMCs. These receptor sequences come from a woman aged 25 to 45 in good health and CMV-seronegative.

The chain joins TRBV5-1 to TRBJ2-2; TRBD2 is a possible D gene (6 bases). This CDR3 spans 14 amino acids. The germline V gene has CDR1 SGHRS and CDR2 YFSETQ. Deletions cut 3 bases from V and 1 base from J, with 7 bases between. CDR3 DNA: TGCGCCAGCAGCTGGCGGGGGAACACCGGGGAGCTGTTTTTT. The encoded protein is CASSWRGNTGELFF.

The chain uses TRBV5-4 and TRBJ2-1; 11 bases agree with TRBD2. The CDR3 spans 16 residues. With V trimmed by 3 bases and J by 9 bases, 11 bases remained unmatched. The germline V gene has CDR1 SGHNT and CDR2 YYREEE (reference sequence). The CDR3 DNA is TGTGCCAGCAGCTCGAAAATACTAGCGGGGGTGGGTGAGCAGTTCTTC. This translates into CASSSKILAGVGEQFF.

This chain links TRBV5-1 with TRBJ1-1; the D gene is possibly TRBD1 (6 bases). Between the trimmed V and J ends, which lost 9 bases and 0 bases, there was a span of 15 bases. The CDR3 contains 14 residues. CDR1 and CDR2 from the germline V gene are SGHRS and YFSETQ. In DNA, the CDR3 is TGCGCCACCACAGAGGGGGTCATGAACACTGAAGCTTTCTTT. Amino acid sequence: CATTEGVMNTEAFF.

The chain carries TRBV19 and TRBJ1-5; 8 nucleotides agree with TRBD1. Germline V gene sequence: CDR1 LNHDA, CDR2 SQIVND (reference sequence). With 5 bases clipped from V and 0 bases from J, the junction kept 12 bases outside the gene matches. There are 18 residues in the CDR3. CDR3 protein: CASSVTGGTWVSNQPQHF. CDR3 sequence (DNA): TGTGCCAGTAGTGTCACAGGGGGGACTTGGGTTAGCAATCAGCCCCAGCATTTT.

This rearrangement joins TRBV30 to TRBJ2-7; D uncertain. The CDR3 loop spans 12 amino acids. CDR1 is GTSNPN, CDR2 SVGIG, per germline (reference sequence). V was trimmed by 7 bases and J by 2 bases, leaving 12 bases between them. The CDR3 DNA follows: TGTGCCTTATGGCCCAGAACCTACGAGCAGTACTTC. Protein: CALWPRTYEQYF. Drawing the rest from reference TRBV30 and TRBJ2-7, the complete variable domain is SQTIHQWPATLVQPVGSPLSLECTVEGTSNPNLYWYRQAAGRGLQLLFYSVGIGQISSEVPQNLSASRPQDRQFILSSKKLLLSDSGFYLCALWPRTYEQYFGPGTRLTVT.